This TCR beta chain is drawn from a study of identical twins. TCRdb re-analysed the 5' RACE reads in MiXCR, keeping a single row per CDR3 protein. The table includes approximately 680,000 distinct CDR3 sequences, less than 9% detected once. This clonotype occurred a few times. This same sample was also part of a study on yellow fever vaccine responses in identical twins.

The sequencing input was PBMCs. This sequence was found in a woman aged 18-35 years in good health.

The CDR3 loop reads CATSTTDTDTQYF. In nucleotides, the CDR3 is TGTGCCACCAGCACTACCGACACAGATACGCAGTATTTT. The chain is built from TRBV15 and TRBJ2-3; no definite D call. CDR1 is LNHNV, CDR2 YYDKDF, per germline (reference sequence). This CDR3 is 13 amino acids long. Trimming shortened V by 4 bases and J by 2 bases, and 7 bases separated the two germline ends.